The 13 T cell receptor beta chains below come from one sample, sequenced in a study of cytomegalovirus exposure and HLA in healthy donors. Assay: immunoSEQ multiplex PCR; the TCRdb copy retains only in-frame clones and omits some. Altogether roughly 65,000 clones are present, about 90% being singletons, with the ten largest covering 2.5% to 4%. What was sequenced was PBMCs. These receptors came from a young man in good health and CMV-seronegative.

The chain employs TRBV14 and TRBJ1-2; 7 positions agree with TRBD1. J was trimmed by 5 bases and V by 1 base; bases with no gene match: 10. Per germline, CDR1 SGHDN and CDR2 FVKESK. The CDR3 consists of 16 residues. CDR3 in DNA: TGTGCCAGCAGCCAAGGTCCTAGGACAGGACTATATGGCTACACCTTC. Translated, it gives CASSQGPRTGLYGYTF. The variable domain in full, with the rest retrieved from reference TRBV14 and TRBJ1-2, is EAGVTQFPSHSVIEKGQTVTLRCDPISGHDNLYWYRRVMGKEIKFLLHFVKESKQDESGMPNNRFLAERTGGTYSTLKVQPAELEDSGVYFCASSQGPRTGLYGYTFGSGTRLTVV.

The chain joins TRBV7-8 to TRBJ2-5; TRBD2 agrees at 12 bases. CDR3 length: 16 residues. V lost 5 bases to trimming and J lost 6 bases; unmatched junction nucleotides: 10. Germline CDR1 SGHVS, CDR2 FQNEAQ. CDR3 region: CASSRGASGRGKTQYF. In nucleotides, the CDR3 is TGTGCCAGCAGCCGGGGAGCTAGCGGGAGGGGGAAGACCCAGTACTTC.

CDR3 region: CASSRSGVNQPQHF. The CDR3 DNA reads TGTGCCAGCAGCCGGTCGGGAGTAAATCAGCCCCAGCATTTT. V and J are TRBV4-2 and TRBJ1-5, with unresolved D. CDR1 and CDR2 (germline): LGHNA, YNFKEQ. V was trimmed by 4 bases and J by 4 bases, leaving 11 bases between them. This CDR3 spans 14 amino acids.

A single count supports this clone. The genes are TRBV5-6 and TRBJ2-1; 16 positions agree with TRBD2. The germline CDR1 and CDR2 sequences are SGHDT and YYEEEE. The CDR3 runs to 19 residues. Unmatched junction bases numbered 9, after V lost 0 bases and J lost 6 bases. As DNA, the CDR3 is TGTGCCAGCAGCTTGGTGTTGGGGACTAGCGGGAGGGCCCTCAATGAGCAGTTCTTC. This translates into CASSLVLGTSGRALNEQFF. The full variable domain, completed using reference TRBV5-6 and TRBJ2-1, is DAGVTQSPTHLIKTRGQQVTLRCSPKSGHDTVSWYQQALGQGPQFIFQYYEEEERQRGNFPDRFSGHQFPNYSSELNVNALLLGDSALYLCASSLVLGTSGRALNEQFFGPGTRLTVL.

V and J are TRBV5-6 and TRBJ2-1, with D possibly TRBD2 on 6 matching bases. The CDR3 runs 16 residues. Germline CDR1 and CDR2: SGHDT and YYEEEE. The germline V and J ends were trimmed by 4 bases and 0 bases, with 14 bases remaining between them. The CDR3 region is CASSVSGPGSYNEQFF. In nucleotides, the CDR3 is TGTGCCAGCAGCGTGAGCGGGCCTGGCTCCTACAATGAGCAGTTCTTC.

This clone has just one count. The V gene is TRBV30, the J gene TRBJ1-3; no clear D. The V end was cut by 3 bases, the J end by 1 base, with 7 bases between. Per the germline V gene, CDR1 is GTSNPN and CDR2 is SVGIG (reference sequence). This CDR3 region has 13 residues. CDR3 sequence (DNA): TGTGCCTGGAGGGCGGATTCTGGAAACACCATATATTTT. It specifies CAWRADSGNTIYF.

This rearrangement joins TRBV7-3 to TRBJ2-3, with D possibly matching TRBD2 (5 bases). Germline V gene sequence: CDR1 SGHTA, CDR2 FQGTGA. The CDR3 spans 17 residues. Trimming took off 2 bases at V and 0 bases at J, with 15 bases between the two ends. CDR3 protein: CASSLLARSPSTDTQYF. As DNA, the CDR3 is TGTGCCAGCAGCTTACTAGCTAGGAGCCCTAGCACAGATACGCAGTATTTT. Full variable domain (outside the CDR3, taken from reference TRBV7-3 and TRBJ2-3): GAGVSQTPSNKVTEKGKYVELRCDPISGHTALYWYRQSLGQGPEFLIYFQGTGAADDSGLPNDRFFAVRPEGSVSTLKIQRTERGDSAVYLCASSLLARSPSTDTQYFGPGTRLTVL.

The chain is built from TRBV28 and TRBJ2-7; 8 bases map to TRBD2. The trim removed 1 base at V and 0 bases at J, leaving 8 bases unmatched. This CDR3 region has 17 residues. Germline CDR1 MDHEN, CDR2 SYDVKM. This CDR3 reads CASSLSPAGAVSYEQYF. The CDR3 DNA reads TGTGCCAGCAGTTTATCCCCAGCGGGAGCCGTCTCCTACGAGCAGTACTTC.

Concerning this clone: The sample carries other DNA sequences with the same CDR3. The chain joins TRBV18 to TRBJ2-1; D may be TRBD1 (5 bases). The CDR3 totals 12 residues. Germline assignment: CDR1 KGHSH and CDR2 LQKENI. Trimming removed 3 bases from V and 6 bases from J, with 6 bases in between. Here the CDR3 reads CASSPQGNEQFF. The CDR3 nucleotides read TGTGCCAGCTCACCGCAGGGCAATGAGCAGTTCTTC.

The chain joins TRBV18 to TRBJ2-6; 10 nucleotides align to TRBD1. The CDR3 loop spans 17 amino acids. Germline CDR1 and CDR2: KGHSH and LQKENI. The junction had 3 bases not matched to a gene; V was cut back by 4 bases and J by 0 bases. In DNA form, the CDR3 reads TGTGCCAGCTCACAGGGACAGGGGAGCTCTGGGGCCAACGTCCTGACTTTC. Its translation: CASSQGQGSSGANVLTF.

The V and J genes are TRBV10-3 and TRBJ1-2; 10 nucleotides line up with TRBD1. Germline CDR1 and CDR2: ENHRY and SYGVKD. J was trimmed by 0 bases and V by 6 bases; bases with no gene match: 4. The CDR3 extends over 15 amino acids. As DNA, the CDR3 is TGTGCCATCAGCGCGGGACAGGGGTCTAACTATGGCTACACCTTC. This codes for CAISAGQGSNYGYTF.

The V call is TRBV18, the J call TRBJ1-2; 8 bases are a match to TRBD1. Germline V gene lookup returns CDR1 KGHSH and CDR2 LQKENI. Trimming cost V 4 bases and J 4 bases; bases outside gene matches: 11. The CDR3 spans 16 residues. CDR3 in amino acids: CASSLRPGDRSYGYTF. For the CDR3, the DNA is TGTGCCAGCTCACTGAGGCCGGGGGACAGGTCCTATGGCTACACCTTC.

The chain couples TRBV9 to TRBJ2-3, with TRBD1 as a possible D gene (6 bases). V was shortened by 3 bases and J by 5 bases, with 19 bases between the two germline ends. This CDR3 is built from 16 residues. Germline CDR1 and CDR2: SGDLS and YYNGEE. CDR3 nucleotides: TGTGCCAGCAGCGCCTTCCCAGGGGTAGAGGGAGATACGCAGTATTTT. Protein sequence: CASSAFPGVEGDTQYF.